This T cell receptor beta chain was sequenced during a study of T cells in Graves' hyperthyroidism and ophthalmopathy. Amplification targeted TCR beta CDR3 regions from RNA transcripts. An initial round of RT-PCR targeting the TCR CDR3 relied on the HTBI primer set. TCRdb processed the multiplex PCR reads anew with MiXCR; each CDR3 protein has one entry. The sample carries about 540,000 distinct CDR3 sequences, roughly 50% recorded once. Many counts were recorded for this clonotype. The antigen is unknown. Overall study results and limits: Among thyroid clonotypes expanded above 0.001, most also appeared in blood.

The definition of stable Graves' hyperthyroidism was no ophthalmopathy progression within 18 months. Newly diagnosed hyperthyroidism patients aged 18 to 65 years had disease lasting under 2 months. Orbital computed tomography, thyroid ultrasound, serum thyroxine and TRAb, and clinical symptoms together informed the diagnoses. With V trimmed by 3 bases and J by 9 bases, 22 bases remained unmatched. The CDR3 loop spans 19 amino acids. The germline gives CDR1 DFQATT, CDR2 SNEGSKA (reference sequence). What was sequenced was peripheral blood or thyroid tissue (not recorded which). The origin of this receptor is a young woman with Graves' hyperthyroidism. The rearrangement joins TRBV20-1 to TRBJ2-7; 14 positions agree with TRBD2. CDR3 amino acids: CSARRKRASGLAGDPVQYF. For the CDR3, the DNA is TGCAGTGCTAGGCGTAAGAGGGCATCGGGACTAGCGGGAGATCCCGTGCAGTACTTC.